This T cell receptor (beta chain) was retrieved from a study of CD8 T cells in ankylosing spondylitis. Trimming took off 6 bases at V and 3 bases at J, with 9 bases between the two ends. Germline assignment: CDR1 SQVTM and CDR2 ANQGSEA. The CDR3 extends over 12 amino acids. TCRdb called the 5' RACE reads again in MiXCR, with one record for every CDR3 protein. Here the sample spans about 220,000 distinct CDR3 sequences, 20% to 30% being singletons. This clonotype was seen ten or more times. What it recognizes is unknown. Study results and caveats: Ankylosing spondylitis blood appeared to be characterized by a TCR beta motif of under ten highly homologous variants.

The sample taken for sequencing was blood, either unsorted or a sorted T cell fraction (not recorded which). This TCR was sampled from a male donor with ankylosing spondylitis or in good health (not recorded which). The chain carries TRBV29-1 and TRBJ2-1; no reliable D call. For the CDR3, the DNA is TGCAGCGTCGGCGTACTCTACAATGAGCAGTTCTTC. Residues: CSVGVLYNEQFF.